This T cell receptor (beta chain) was observed in a study of B cell selection in AIRE deficiency. The sorted conventional CD4 T cells were gated as CD4+CD127+. The method was immunoSEQ multiplex PCR; TCRdb's version includes in-frame clones alone and lacks a portion of them. The sample carries fewer than 25,000 clones, 96% recorded once. This receptor was identified in a human donor in good health. Sequencing input: CD4+CD127+ conventional T cells sorted from PBMCs.

In DNA form, the CDR3 reads TGTGCCAGCAGCCCGCCCCCCAGCACAGATACGCAGTATTTT. Residues: CASSPPPSTDTQYF. J is TRBJ2-3 and V is TRBV11-2; D is unresolved. Looked up from germline, CDR1 is SGHAT and CDR2 is FQNNGV. Trimming removed 5 bases at V and 0 bases at J, with 9 bases between. The CDR3 sequence is 14 residues long.